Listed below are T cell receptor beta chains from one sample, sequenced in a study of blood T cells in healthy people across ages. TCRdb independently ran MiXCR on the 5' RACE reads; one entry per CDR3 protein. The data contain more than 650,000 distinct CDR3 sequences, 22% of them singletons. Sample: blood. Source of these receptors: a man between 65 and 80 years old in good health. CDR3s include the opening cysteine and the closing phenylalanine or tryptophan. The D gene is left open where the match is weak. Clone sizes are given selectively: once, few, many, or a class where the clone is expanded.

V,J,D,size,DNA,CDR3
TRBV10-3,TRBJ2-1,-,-,TGTGCCATCAGTGTCAGGGATGAGCAGTTCTTC,CAISVRDEQFF
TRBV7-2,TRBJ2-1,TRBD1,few,TGTGCCAGCAGCGTTACAGGGGTTAATGAGCAGTTCTTC,CASSVTGVNEQFF
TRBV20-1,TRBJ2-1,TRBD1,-,TGCAGTGCTAGGGATTCGCCAGGGGGATCAAGACTTTACAATGAGCAGTTCTTC,CSARDSPGGSRLYNEQFF
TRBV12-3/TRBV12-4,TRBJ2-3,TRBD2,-,TGTGCCAGCAGCCCCCGTCTTAGCGGGAGCACAGATACGCAGTATTTT,CASSPRLSGSTDTQYF
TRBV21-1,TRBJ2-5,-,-,TGTGCCAGCAAAACCTTTCCGAGTAGCGGGATTCCAGAGACCCAGTACTTC,CASKTFPSSGIPETQYF
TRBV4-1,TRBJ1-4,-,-,TGCGCCAGCAGCCAAGATAGAACAGGTCGGGGTGAAAAACTGTTTTTT,CASSQDRTGRGEKLFF
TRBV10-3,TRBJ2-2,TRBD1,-,TGTGCCATCAGGCGACAGGGCGTCACCGGGGAGCTGTTTTTT,CAIRRQGVTGELFF
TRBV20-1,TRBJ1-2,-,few,TGCAGTGCTAGAGATGCGCAGATGGGCTATGGCTACACCTTC,CSARDAQMGYGYTF
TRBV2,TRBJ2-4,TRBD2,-,TGTGCCAGCCTTAGCGGGATAGGCGCCAAAAACATTCAGTACTTC,CASLSGIGAKNIQYF
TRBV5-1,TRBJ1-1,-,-,TGCGCCAGCACCGGAGGTGGCAGCGACACTGAAGCTTTCTTT,CASTGGGSDTEAFF
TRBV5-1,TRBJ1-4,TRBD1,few,TGCGCCAGCAGCAGATGGACAGGGCCCACTAATGAAAAACTGTTTTTT,CASSRWTGPTNEKLFF
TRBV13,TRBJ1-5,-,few,TGTGCCAGCAGTAAGGGTTATTTTCAACCCCAGCATTTT,CASSKGYFQPQHF
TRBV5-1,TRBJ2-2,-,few,TGCGCCAGCAGCTTCGAGACCGGGGAGCTGTTTTTT,CASSFETGELFF
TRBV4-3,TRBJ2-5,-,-,TGCGCCAGCAGCCAAGGATCCTTTCAGACCCAGTACTTC,CASSQGSFQTQYF
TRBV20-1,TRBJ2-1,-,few,TGCAGTGCCGCTAGCTACAATGAGCAGTTCTTC,CSAASYNEQFF
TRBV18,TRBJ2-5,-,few,TGTGCCAGCACCGGACAGCCAGAGACCCAGTACTTC,CASTGQPETQYF
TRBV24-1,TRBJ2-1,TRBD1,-,TGTGCCACCAGCAAGGCTGGACAGGGGCTTTTGAATGAGCAGTTCTTC,CATSKAGQGLLNEQFF
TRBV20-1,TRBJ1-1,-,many,TGCAGTGCTCTAACACCCGGGGTCCCAGCGAACACTGAAGCTTTCTTT,CSALTPGVPANTEAFF
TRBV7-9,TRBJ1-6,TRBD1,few,TGTGCCAGCAGCTTCCAGGGGGATTCACCCCTCCACTTT,CASSFQGDSPLHF
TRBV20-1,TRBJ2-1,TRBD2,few,TGCAGTGCCTCCGGACTAGCGGGAGTTGGGAATGAGCAGTTCTTC,CSASGLAGVGNEQFF
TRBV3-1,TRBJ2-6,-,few,TGTGCCAGCAGCCAAGATTACGGGTCTGGGGCCAACGTCCTGACTTTC,CASSQDYGSGANVLTF
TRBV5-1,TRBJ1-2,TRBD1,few,TGCGCCAGCAGCTCCGGGACAGTCCTCTATGGCTACACCTTC,CASSSGTVLYGYTF
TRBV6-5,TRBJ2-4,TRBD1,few,TGTGCCAGCAGCTCCCCGGGACAGCTAGCCAAAAACATTCAGTACTTC,CASSSPGQLAKNIQYF
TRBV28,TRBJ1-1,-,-,TGTGCCAGCAGTATGGGGGGCTCTGTTTACACTGAAGCTTTCTTT,CASSMGGSVYTEAFF
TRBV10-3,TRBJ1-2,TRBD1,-,TGTGCCATCAGCCAAGGACAGGGGGCGGACTATGGCTACACCTTC,CAISQGQGADYGYTF
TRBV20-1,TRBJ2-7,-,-,TGCAGTGCTGAGAGGGGGGCAGGGGCCTCCTACGAGCAGTACTTC,CSAERGAGASYEQYF
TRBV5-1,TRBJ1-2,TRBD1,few,TGCGCCAGCAGTGCCAACAGGGGTGGAGGCTACACCTTC,CASSANRGGGYTF
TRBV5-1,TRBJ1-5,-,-,TGCGCCAGCAGCTTGGAAGGGAATAGCAATCAGCCCCAGCATTTT,CASSLEGNSNQPQHF
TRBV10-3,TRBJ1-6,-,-,TGTGCCATTGCCGAGGAGACGGGTAATTCACCCCTCCACTTT,CAIAEETGNSPLHF
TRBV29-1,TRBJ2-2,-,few,TGCAGCGTTGAAAGGGATCCCGGGGAGCTGTTTTTT,CSVERDPGELFF